These 5 T cell receptor beta chains share one sample of origin, sequenced in a study of CD8 T cells in ankylosing spondylitis. These TCRs' antigens remain unknown. From the 5' RACE reads, TCRdb called clonotypes with MiXCR, one entry per CDR3 protein. This sample has about 390,000 distinct CDR3 sequences, with 20% to 25% found just once. Whole-study results and caveats: A TCR beta motif of roughly 8 highly homologous variants appeared characteristic of ankylosing spondylitis blood.

Sample: blood, either unsorted or a sorted T cell fraction (not recorded which). The source is a male donor with ankylosing spondylitis.

The sample holds a few counts of this clonotype. The rearrangement joins TRBV5-1 to TRBJ1-1; no definite D call. This CDR3 spans 14 amino acids. V was shortened by 0 bases and J by 2 bases, with 8 bases between the two germline ends. Germline loops: CDR1 SGHRS, CDR2 YFSETQ. The CDR3 spells CASSLDIANTEAFF. CDR3 in DNA: TGCGCCAGCAGCTTGGACATCGCAAACACTGAAGCTTTCTTT.

This clonotype came up a few times. The rearrangement uses TRBV24-1 and TRBJ2-3; TRBD2 matches 8 bases. V lost 4 bases to trimming and J lost 12 bases; unmatched junction nucleotides: 14. Germline CDR1 is KGHDR and CDR2 is SFDVKD. The CDR3 covers 15 residues. The CDR3 loop is CATSESGTSGRSQYF. CDR3 bases: TGTGCCACCAGTGAATCCGGGACTAGTGGACGGTCTCAGTATTTT.

The V and J genes are TRBV9 and TRBJ2-3, with 7 bases identical to TRBD2. The CDR3 is 16 amino acids. Germline-derived CDR1 and CDR2 are SGDLS and YYNGEE. Trimming at V came to 0 bases and at J to 1 base, leaving 5 bases not matched to a gene. Here the CDR3 DNA reads TGTGCCAGCAGCGTAGTTATGGGAGGGCGCACAGATACGCAGTATTTT. It is translated as CASSVVMGGRTDTQYF.

This clonotype was counted a few times. This chain joins TRBV12-3 or TRBV12-4 and TRBJ2-3, with 8 bases matching TRBD2. CDR3 size: 15 residues. V lost 5 bases, J lost 10 bases, and 14 bases stayed unmatched. CDR3 protein: CASSQLAVSVAAQYF. As DNA, the CDR3 is TGTGCCAGCAGTCAACTAGCGGTGTCGGTTGCGGCGCAGTATTTT.

The chain combines TRBV5-5 with TRBJ1-4, with D perhaps matching TRBD1 (5 bases). From germline, CDR1 is SGHKS and CDR2 YYEKEE (reference sequence). With 4 bases removed from V and 4 bases from J, the gap between germline ends came to 14 bases. The length of the CDR3 is 15 residues. The CDR3 DNA is TGTGCCAGCAGCCCCACGGGACGTAGTAATGAAAAACTGTTTTTT. Translated, it gives CASSPTGRSNEKLFF.